This T cell receptor beta chain is drawn from a study of regulatory T cells in long-lasting Graves disease (dated by TCRdb to about 2021). In terms of the full investigation: Patients with newly diagnosed Graves' disease had been on antithyroid drugs for under 3 months. The study was registered as a clinical trial and conducted in China. Peripheral blood TCR sequencing and RNA sequencing compared persistent Graves' disease patients with newly diagnosed Graves' disease patients. A total of roughly 35 samples underwent TCR sequencing: about 13 from persistent and about 20 from newly diagnosed Graves' disease patients. Broader findings and caveats from the paper: Persistent patients shared more public clonotypes among themselves (fewer than 3,000) than newly diagnosed patients did (more than 950). Preferential use of TRBV28, TRBJ1-2 and TRBJ2-5 was observed in persistent disease, whereas TRBV20-1 and TRBJ2-1 were favored in newly diagnosed disease. Only the TCR beta chain was sequenced and analyzed. As a limitation, the authors acknowledged that the small sample size may reduce accuracy. Only peripheral blood was studied, because thyroid tissue, the primary lesion, was inaccessible. Compared with newly diagnosed patients, patients with persistent Graves' disease had lower TCR Shannon entropy and fewer highly expanded clones, which suggests clonal expansion.

Libraries were made using multiplex PCR. The run used an Illumina HiSeq 4000. TCR beta libraries were built with iRepertoire HTBI primers and Arm-PCR amplification of CDR3 regions. Before sequencing, the PCR products went through gel purification. Processing in the source paper ran as follows. Across samples, 60 to 70 TRBV and 13 to 15 TRBJ segments were identified and used for gene usage analysis of CDR3 amino acid clonotypes. Filtered high-quality paired reads were merged into contigs using COPE and FqMerger. Contigs were aligned with BLAST to IMGT TRBV, TRBD and TRBJ reference genes, and CDR3 was defined per IMGT. Any clonotype with a frequency above 0.1% was classified as a highly expanded clone. Repertoire diversity was measured by Shannon entropy, and V-J evenness by the Gini coefficient. A clonotype was considered public if more than one individual shared it. The public reads were quality trimmed at Q25 with fastp and then assembled into clones with MiXCR by TCRdb, keeping productive beta chains. Every distinct CDR3 protein forms one entry, paired with its most common genes and DNA. None of the V and J calls come from the authors' own analysis; TCRdb made them. The sample table lists over 500,000 distinct CDR3 sequences, roughly 16% of them with a count of one. The ten most abundant clones make up around 19% of the sample.

Per the publication, the time point label means: newly diagnosed GD, antithyroid drugs for less than 3 months. RNA was extracted from PBMCs in TRIzol for both TCR sequencing and RNA sequencing. Graves' disease was diagnosed according to American Thyroid Association guidelines. Patients for the study were recruited at an endocrinology department in Xi'an, China. From each patient, approximately 9.9 milliliters of peripheral blood was collected into an EDTA anticoagulant tube. PBMCs were isolated by Ficoll Paque Plus density gradient separation without further T cell sorting. An Agilent 2100 Bioanalyzer and agarose gel were used to check RNA quality, while a NanoDrop 2000 measured RNA concentration. The CDR3 holds 18 amino acids from the cysteine to the phenylalanine. Only the CDR3 DNA stays, 54 bases, in frame from base 1. Via the germline V gene, CDR1 is SGHTA and CDR2 FQGTGA. Clipping removes 5 bases from V and 7 bases from J, with 12 as the unmatched junction base count.

Many counts were recorded for this clonotype. Its cognate antigen has yet to be identified. The input lacks base qualities; no much larger clone sits a single base away. The sample also formed part of further work on T cells in Graves' hyperthyroidism and ophthalmopathy. According to the second study: A patient counted as having stable Graves' hyperthyroidism if no progression to ophthalmopathy occurred over 18 months of follow-up. Hyperthyroidism patients were newly diagnosed, had a disease duration of under 2 months, and were aged 18 to 65 years. Exclusion was applied to patients with uncontrolled infections, other autoimmune diseases, pregnancy or lactation. Diagnoses relied on clinical symptoms, serum thyroxine and TRAb, thyroid ultrasound and orbital computed tomography. The TCR CDR3 was subjected to a first round of RT-PCR using the HTBI primer set and the Qiagen OneStep RT-PCR kit. Most expanded thyroid clonotypes (frequency above 0.001) were also found in blood, which suggests that blood repertoires may mirror thyroid immune responses. A 13 V-J signature model separated ophthalmopathy from stable hyperthyroidism, with approximately 87% sensitivity and 81.08% specificity in cross-validation and 80%/75% in testing. During validation, the model predicted progression to ophthalmopathy a median of about 5.9 months ahead of onset, with around 71% sensitivity and 72.22% specificity. A discovery cohort of approximately 100 patients, 43 with Graves' ophthalmopathy and more than 55 with stable Graves' hyperthyroidism, was used to find distinguishing TCR V-J signatures. Prospective prediction of ophthalmopathy was tested in an independent validation cohort of fewer than 20 hyperthyroidism patients and approximately 17 patients who later progressed to ophthalmopathy. The 75 to 100 discovery patients were randomly split 7:3 into training and test sets. In addition, the study compared T-cell repertoires in thyroid tissue and in blood from over 5 Graves' hyperthyroidism patients. Following sampling, methimazole starting at 30 mg daily was given to hyperthyroidism patients, and high-dose intravenous methylprednisolone was given to ophthalmopathy patients. Libraries were constructed in a second round of multiplex PCR, after which size selection and purification were carried out. Sequencing of the libraries was done on an Illumina HiSeq2000 using paired-end 100 bp reads. SOAPnuke was used to process the raw data, throwing out any read that contained adapters or uncalled bases, had a mean Phred below 15, or lacked an exact constant-primer or identifier match. High-quality paired reads were merged using COPE v1.2.5, and each unique nucleotide sequence was defined as a clonotype. MiTCR v1.1 was used to align clonotypes to the IMGT TRBV, TRBD and TRBJ reference segments. Only V-J combinations with frequency above 0.0001, covering approximately 99% of repertoires, were analysed. The TCS score was defined as F50 (clonal expansion) divided by E x V (chaos), with BLOSUM62-based TCRdist calculated between CDR3 peptides within each V-J. Welch's t-statistics and random forest reduced around 520 V-J features to 10 to 15, which were used in a naive Bayes classifier (R e1071). Sample size was not statistically predetermined, and blinding of investigators to group allocation was not performed. The paper reports TCR Vbeta CDR3 sequencing of over 130 peripheral blood samples: some 44 ophthalmopathy, under 80 hyperthyroidism and approximately 17 progressor patients.

Sequenced here: peripheral blood mononuclear cells (PBMCs), sampled at new diagnosis, from a patient treated with antithyroid drugs. This TCR came from a woman aged 25 to 39 with Graves disease. Donor details come from another sample of the same person, matched by shared clones. This chain joins TRBV7-3 to TRBJ2-1; 15 junctional bases match TRBD2. The DNA is TGTGCCAGCAGCAGGACTAGCGGGAGGGCCCGGGGTTTGAATGAGCAGTTCTTC. Its coded protein is CASSRTSGRARGLNEQFF.